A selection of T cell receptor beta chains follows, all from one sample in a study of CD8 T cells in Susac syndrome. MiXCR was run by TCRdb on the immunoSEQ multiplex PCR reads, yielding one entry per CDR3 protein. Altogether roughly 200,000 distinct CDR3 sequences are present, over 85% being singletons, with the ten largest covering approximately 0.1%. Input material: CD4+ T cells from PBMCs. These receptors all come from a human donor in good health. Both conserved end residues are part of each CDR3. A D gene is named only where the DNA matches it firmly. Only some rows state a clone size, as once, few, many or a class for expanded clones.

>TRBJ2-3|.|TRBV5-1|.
TGCGCCAGCAGCTTGGAAAAGAGGCTGGCAGATACGCAGTATTTT
CASSLEKRLADTQYF
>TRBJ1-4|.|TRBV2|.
TGTGCCAGCAGTGATGCCCGGGGAGGGGAAAAACTGTTTTTT
CASSDARGGEKLFF
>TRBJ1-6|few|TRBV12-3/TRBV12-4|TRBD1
TGTGCCAGCAGTTTTGACAGGGCAAATTCACCCCTCCACTTT
CASSFDRANSPLHF
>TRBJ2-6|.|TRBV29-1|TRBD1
TGCAGCGTTTATGGACAGGGGGAGGCCAACGTCCTGACTTTC
CSVYGQGEANVLTF
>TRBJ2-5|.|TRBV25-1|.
TGTGCCAGCAGCCGGTACAACCAAGAGACCCAGTACTTC
CASSRYNQETQYF
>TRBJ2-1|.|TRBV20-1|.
TGCAGTGCGGCCGGGACAAACAATGAGCAGTTCTTC
CSAAGTNNEQFF
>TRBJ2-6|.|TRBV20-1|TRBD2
TGCAGTGGCCGCCCGGCGGGAGCTGGGGCCAACGTCCTGACTTTC
CSGRPAGAGANVLTF
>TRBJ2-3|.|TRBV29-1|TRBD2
TGCAGCGTTGGAGCTAGCGGGAGCGCAGATACGCAGTATTTT
CSVGASGSADTQYF
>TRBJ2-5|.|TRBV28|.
TGTGCCAGCAGTTATGGTTGGGCAGGGAGGATGCAGACCCAGTACTTC
CASSYGWAGRMQTQYF
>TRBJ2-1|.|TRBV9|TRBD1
TGTGCCAGCAGCCCTCGTTTCCGGGACAGGTTGGGATTAGAGCAGTTCTTC
CASSPRFRDRLGLEQFF
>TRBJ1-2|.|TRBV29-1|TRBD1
TGCAGCGGGGGACAGTCTAACTATGGCTACACCTTC
CSGGQSNYGYTF